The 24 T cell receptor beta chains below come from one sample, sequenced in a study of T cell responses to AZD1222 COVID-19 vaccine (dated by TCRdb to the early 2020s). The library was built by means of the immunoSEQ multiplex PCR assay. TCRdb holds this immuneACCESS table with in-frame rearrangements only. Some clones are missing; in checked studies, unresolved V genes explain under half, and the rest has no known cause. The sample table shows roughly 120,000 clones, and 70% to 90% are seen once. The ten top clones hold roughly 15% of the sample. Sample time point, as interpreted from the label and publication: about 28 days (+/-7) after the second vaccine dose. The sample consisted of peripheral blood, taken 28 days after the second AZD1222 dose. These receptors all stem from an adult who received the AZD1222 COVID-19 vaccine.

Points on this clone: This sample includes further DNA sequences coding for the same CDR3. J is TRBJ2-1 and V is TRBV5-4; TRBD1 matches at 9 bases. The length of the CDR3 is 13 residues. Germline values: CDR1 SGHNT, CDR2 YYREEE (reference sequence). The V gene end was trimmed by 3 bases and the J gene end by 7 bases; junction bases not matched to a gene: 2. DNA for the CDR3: TGTGCCAGCAGCTCGGACAGGGGAAATGAGCAGTTCTTC. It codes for CASSSDRGNEQFF.

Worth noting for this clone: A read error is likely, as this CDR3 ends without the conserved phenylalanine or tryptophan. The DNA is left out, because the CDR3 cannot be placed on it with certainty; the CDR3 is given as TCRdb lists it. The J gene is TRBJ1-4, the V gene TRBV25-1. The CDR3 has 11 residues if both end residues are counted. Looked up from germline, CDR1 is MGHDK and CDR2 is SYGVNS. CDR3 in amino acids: CASGISGGPST.

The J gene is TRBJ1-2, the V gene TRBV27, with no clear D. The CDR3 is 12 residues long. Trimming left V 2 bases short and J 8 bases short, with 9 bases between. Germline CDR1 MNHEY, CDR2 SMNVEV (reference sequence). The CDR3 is CASSLRGSGYTF. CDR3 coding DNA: TGTGCCAGCAGTTTACGGGGTTCGGGCTACACCTTC.

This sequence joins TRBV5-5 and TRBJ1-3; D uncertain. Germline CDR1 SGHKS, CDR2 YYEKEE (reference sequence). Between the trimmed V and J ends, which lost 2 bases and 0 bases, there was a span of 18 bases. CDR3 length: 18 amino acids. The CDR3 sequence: CASSFSTGAVLSGNTIYF. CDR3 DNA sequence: TGTGCCAGCAGCTTTAGTACGGGAGCAGTCCTCTCTGGAAACACCATATATTTT. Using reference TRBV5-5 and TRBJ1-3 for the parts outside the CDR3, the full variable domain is DAGVTQSPTHLIKTRGQQVTLRCSPISGHKSVSWYQQVLGQGPQFIFQYYEKEERGRGNFPDRFSARQFPNYSSELNVNALLLGDSALYLCASSFSTGAVLSGNTIYFGEGSWLTVV.

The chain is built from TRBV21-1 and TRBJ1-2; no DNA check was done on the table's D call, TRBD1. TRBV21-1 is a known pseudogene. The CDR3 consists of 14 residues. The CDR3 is CAINKTETNYGYTF. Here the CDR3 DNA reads TGTGCCATCAATAAGACAGAGACAAACTATGGCTACACCTTC.

DNA for the CDR3: TGTGCCAGCACATTCGCGGGCGGGAGGGAGGCAAACATTCAGTACTTC. Its translation is CASTFAGGREANIQYF. V and J are TRBV2 and TRBJ2-4; 9 bases line up with TRBD2. The V gene's germline CDR1 is SNHLY and CDR2 FYNNEI. The CDR3 extends over 16 amino acids. J gave up 6 bases and V 7 bases, and 13 bases lay outside the gene matches.

CDR3: CASSLAGNTGELFF. CDR3 DNA: TGTGCCAGCAGCTTAGCGGGGAACACCGGGGAGCTGTTTTTT. The rearrangement joins TRBV11-3 to TRBJ2-2; D is ambiguous. The CDR3 runs to 14 residues. CDR1 and CDR2 (germline): SGHNT, YENEEA. V was pared by 1 base and J by 1 base, with 4 bases between.

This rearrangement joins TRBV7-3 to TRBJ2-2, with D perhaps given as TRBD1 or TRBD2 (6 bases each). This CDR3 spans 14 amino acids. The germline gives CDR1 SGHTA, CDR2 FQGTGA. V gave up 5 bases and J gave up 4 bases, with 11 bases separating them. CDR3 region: CASSPGGGTGELFF. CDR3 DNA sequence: TGTGCCAGCAGCCCAGGAGGGGGCACCGGGGAGCTGTTTTTT.

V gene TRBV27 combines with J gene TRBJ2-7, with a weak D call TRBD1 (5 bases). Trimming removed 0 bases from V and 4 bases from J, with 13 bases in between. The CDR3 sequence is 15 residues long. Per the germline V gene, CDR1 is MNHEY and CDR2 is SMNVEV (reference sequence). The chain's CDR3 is CASSLSWGVRYEQYF. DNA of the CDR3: TGTGCCAGCAGTTTATCTTGGGGCGTTCGGTACGAGCAGTACTTC.

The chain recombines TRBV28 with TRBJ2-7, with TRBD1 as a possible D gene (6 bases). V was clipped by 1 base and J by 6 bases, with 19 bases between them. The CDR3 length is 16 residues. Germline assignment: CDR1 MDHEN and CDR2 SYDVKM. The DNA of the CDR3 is TGTGCCAGCAGTTTATATCAAGGGACACCCCTCTCCGAGCAGTACTTC. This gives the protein CASSLYQGTPLSEQYF.

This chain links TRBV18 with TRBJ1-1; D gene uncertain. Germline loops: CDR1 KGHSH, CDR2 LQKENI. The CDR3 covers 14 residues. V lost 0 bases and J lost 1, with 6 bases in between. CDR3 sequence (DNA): TGTGCCAGCTCACCACCGGGCCGGAACACTGAAGCTTTCTTT. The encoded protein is CASSPPGRNTEAFF. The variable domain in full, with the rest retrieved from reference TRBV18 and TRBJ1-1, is NAGVMQNPRHLVRRRGQEARLRCSPMKGHSHVYWYRQLPEEGLKFMVYLQKENIIDESGMPKERFSAEFPKEGPSILRIQQVVRGDSAAYFCASSPPGRNTEAFFGQGTRLTVV.

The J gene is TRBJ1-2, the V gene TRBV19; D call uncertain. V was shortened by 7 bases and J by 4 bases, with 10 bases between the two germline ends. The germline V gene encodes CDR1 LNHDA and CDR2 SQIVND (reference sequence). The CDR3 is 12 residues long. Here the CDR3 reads CASKAAVYGYTF. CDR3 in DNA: TGTGCCAGTAAGGCTGCCGTCTATGGCTACACCTTC. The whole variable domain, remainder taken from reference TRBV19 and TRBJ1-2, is DGGITQSPKYLFRKEGQNVTLSCEQNLNHDAMYWYRQDPGQGLRLIYYSQIVNDFQKGDIAEGYSVSREKKESFPLTVTSAQKNPTAFYLCASKAAVYGYTFGSGTRLTVV.

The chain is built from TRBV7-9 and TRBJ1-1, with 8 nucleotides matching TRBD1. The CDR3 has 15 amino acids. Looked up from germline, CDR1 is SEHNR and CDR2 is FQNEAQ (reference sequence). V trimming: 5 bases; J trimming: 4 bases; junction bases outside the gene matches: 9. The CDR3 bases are TGTGCCAGCAGCCTAAATCAGGGGGCACTCACTGAAGCTTTCTTT. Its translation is CASSLNQGALTEAFF.

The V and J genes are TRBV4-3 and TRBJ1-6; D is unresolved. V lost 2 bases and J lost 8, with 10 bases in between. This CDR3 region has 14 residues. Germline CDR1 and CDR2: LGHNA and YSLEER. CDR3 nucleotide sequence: TGCGCCAGCAGCCAAAATTACGGGGATTCACCCCTCCACTTT. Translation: CASSQNYGDSPLHF.

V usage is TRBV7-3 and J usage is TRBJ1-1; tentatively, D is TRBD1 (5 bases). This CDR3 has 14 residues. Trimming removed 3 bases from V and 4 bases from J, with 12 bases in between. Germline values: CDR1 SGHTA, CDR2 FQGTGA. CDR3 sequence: CASSFGGGATEAFF. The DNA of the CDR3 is TGTGCCAGCAGCTTCGGGGGTGGCGCCACTGAAGCTTTCTTT.

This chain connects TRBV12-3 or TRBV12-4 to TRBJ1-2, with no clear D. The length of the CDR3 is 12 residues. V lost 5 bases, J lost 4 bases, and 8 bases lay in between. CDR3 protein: CASSPGLYGYTF. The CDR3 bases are TGTGCCAGCAGTCCGGGCCTCTATGGCTACACCTTC.

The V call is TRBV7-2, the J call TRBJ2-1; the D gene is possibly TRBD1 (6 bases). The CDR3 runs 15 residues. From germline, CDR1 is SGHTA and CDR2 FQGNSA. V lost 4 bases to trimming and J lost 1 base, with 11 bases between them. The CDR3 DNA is TGTGCCAGCAGCTATGACAGGCTTTCCTACAATGAGCAGTTCTTC. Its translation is CASSYDRLSYNEQFF.

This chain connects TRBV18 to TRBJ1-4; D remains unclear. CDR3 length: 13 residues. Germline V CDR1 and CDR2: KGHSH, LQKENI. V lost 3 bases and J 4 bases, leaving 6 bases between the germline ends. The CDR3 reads CASSPQVNEKLFF. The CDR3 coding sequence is TGTGCCAGCTCACCTCAGGTTAATGAAAAACTGTTTTTT.

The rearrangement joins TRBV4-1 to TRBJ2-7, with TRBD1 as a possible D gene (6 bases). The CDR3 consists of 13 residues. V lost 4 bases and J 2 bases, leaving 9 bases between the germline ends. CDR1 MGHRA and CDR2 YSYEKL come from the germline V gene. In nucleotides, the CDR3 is TGCGCCAGCAGCCGGGACACAACCTACGAGCAGTACTTC. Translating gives CASSRDTTYEQYF.

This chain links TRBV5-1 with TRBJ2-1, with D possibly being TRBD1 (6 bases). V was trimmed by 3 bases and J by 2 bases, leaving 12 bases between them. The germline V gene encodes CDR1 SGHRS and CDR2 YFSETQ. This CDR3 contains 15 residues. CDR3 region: CASSSKWDTYNEQFF. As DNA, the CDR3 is TGCGCCAGCAGCTCTAAGTGGGACACCTACAATGAGCAGTTCTTC.

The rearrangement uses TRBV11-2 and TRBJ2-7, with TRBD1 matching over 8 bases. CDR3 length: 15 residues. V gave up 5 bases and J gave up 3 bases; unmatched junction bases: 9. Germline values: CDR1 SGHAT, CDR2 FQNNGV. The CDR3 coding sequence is TGTGCCAGCAGCGCCTCCGGGACAGGATTCTACGAGCAGTACTTC. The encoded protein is CASSASGTGFYEQYF.

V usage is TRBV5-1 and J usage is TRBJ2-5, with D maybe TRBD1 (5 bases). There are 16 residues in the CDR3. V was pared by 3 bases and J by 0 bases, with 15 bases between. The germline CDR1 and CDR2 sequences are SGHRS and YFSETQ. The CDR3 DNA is TGCGCCAGCAGCTATAGGACAAACCGTTACCAAGAGACCCAGTACTTC. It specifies CASSYRTNRYQETQYF. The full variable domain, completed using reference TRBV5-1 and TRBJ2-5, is KAGVTQTPRYLIKTRGQQVTLSCSPISGHRSVSWYQQTPGQGLQFLFEYFSETQRNKGNFPGRFSGRQFSNSRSEMNVSTLELGDSALYLCASSYRTNRYQETQYFGPGTRLLVL.

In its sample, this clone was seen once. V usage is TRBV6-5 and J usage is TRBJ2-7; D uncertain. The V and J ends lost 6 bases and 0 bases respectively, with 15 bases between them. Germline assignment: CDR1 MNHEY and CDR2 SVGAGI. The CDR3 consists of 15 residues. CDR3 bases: TGTGCCAGCAGATTTCAGGCCCCGAGCTCCTACGAGCAGTACTTC. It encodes CASRFQAPSSYEQYF.

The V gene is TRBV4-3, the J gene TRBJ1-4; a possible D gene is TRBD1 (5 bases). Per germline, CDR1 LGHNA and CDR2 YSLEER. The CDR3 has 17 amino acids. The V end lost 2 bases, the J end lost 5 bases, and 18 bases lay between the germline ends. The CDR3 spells CASSQKPTGTGNEKLFF. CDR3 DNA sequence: TGCGCCAGCAGCCAAAAACCCACCGGGACGGGGAATGAAAAACTGTTTTTT.